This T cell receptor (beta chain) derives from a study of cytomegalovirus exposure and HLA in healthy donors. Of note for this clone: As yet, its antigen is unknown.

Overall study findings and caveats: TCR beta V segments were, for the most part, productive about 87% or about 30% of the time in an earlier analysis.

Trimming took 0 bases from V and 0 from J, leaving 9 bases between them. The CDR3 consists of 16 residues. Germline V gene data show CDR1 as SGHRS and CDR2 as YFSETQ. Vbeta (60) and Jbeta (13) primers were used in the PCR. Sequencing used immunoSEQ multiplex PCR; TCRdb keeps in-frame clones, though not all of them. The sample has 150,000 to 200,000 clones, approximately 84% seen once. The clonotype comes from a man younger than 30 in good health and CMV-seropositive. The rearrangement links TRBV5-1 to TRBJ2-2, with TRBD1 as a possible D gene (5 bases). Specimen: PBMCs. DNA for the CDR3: TGCGCCAGCAGCTTGGCTCCAGGGACGAACACCGGGGAGCTGTTTTTT. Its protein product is CASSLAPGTNTGELFF.